Below are 4 T cell receptor beta chains sequenced from a single sample in a study of radiation and T cells in renal cell carcinoma. TCRdb's table, derived via immunoSEQ multiplex PCR, lists solely in-frame clones and lacks some. This sample has about 25,000 clones, with nearly 60% found just once. The treatment is: treatment-naive control, cytoreductive nephrectomy. Here the sequenced sample was tumor tissue, taken from a patient whose treatment was nephrectomy without radiotherapy. All receptors come from a middle-aged man with renal cell carcinoma.

The chain couples TRBV7-9 to TRBJ2-6; D not resolved. The CDR3 covers 18 residues. V was shortened by 4 bases and J by 0 bases, with 16 bases between the two germline ends. CDR1 SEHNR and CDR2 FQNEAQ come from the germline V gene (reference sequence). The CDR3 nucleotides are TGTGCCAGCAGCTCCCGACCCATAGAAAGCTCTGGGGCCAACGTCCTGACTTTC. Amino acids: CASSSRPIESSGANVLTF.

The chain links TRBV7-6 to TRBJ1-4; 7 positions agree with TRBD1. Germline V gives CDR1 SGHVS, CDR2 FNYEAQ. Trimming took 1 base from V and 4 from J; bases not matched to a gene: 9. The CDR3 totals 17 residues. Here the CDR3 reads CASSLGYLTGSNEKLFF. The DNA for the CDR3 is TGTGCCAGCAGCTTAGGTTACCTGACAGGGAGTAATGAAAAACTGTTTTTT. Full variable domain (missing parts from reference TRBV7-6 and TRBJ1-4): GAGVSQSPRYKVTKRGQDVALRCDPISGHVSLYWYRQALGQGPEFLTYFNYEAQQDKSGLPNDRFSAERPEGSISTLTIQRTEQRDSAMYRCASSLGYLTGSNEKLFFGSGTQLSVL.

J is TRBJ1-1 and V is TRBV4-3, with D uncertain. V lost 4 bases to trimming and J lost 3 bases, with 9 bases between them. The CDR3 runs to 13 residues. Per germline, CDR1 LGHNA and CDR2 YSLEER. The DNA for the CDR3 is TGCGCCAGCAGCCTCGAAAGGGACACTGAAGCTTTCTTT. Protein: CASSLERDTEAFF.

The rearrangement links TRBV19 to TRBJ2-5; D is unclear. Per germline, CDR1 LNHDA and CDR2 SQIVND (reference sequence). The germline V and J ends were trimmed by 0 bases and 6 bases, with 8 bases remaining between them. The CDR3 length is 13 residues. This chain's CDR3 is CASSIDPYKTQYF. The CDR3 bases are TGTGCCAGTAGTATAGATCCGTACAAGACCCAGTACTTC.